This T cell receptor (beta chain) is drawn from a study of T cell responses to AZD1222 COVID-19 vaccine. General study points: With two AZD1222 doses given, Spike-specific TCR breadth and depth both rose. Females made up more of the donors, who were largely white British, and clonal diversity may have come out too low. Baseline serology detected seropositivity in only 5 or 6 AZD1222 recipients.

Details on this clone: What it binds is not known.

The repertoire was sequenced with immunoSEQ multiplex PCR; TCRdb's copy has only in-frame clones and lacks some. The repertoire holds about 100,000 clones, with around 87% as singletons. The CDR3 contains 17 residues. Germline V gene lookup returns CDR1 SGHTA and CDR2 FQGNSA. V lost 5 bases, J lost 0 bases, and 7 bases stayed unmatched. The clonotype was recovered from an adult in good health. Sample: peripheral blood, taken on day 0 of MenACWY control vaccination. The chain has TRBV7-2 and TRBJ2-1; TRBD2 aligns across 10 bases. CDR3 in amino acids: CASSRLAGANSYNEQFF. The CDR3, as DNA: TGTGCCAGCAGCCGGCTAGCGGGGGCCAACTCCTACAATGAGCAGTTCTTC.